The 2 T cell receptor beta chains presented below share a single source sample, sequenced in a study of OX40 agonist ivuxolimab in advanced cancers. TCRdb keeps only in-frame clones here, not all; method: immunoSEQ multiplex PCR. In the table there are tens of thousands of clones, around 90% of which are singletons. The input for sequencing was CD4+ or CD8+ T cells sorted from blood, taken in a trial of the OX40 agonist ivuxolimab. These receptors all come from an adult with an advanced solid tumor such as melanoma, head and neck, liver or kidney cancer.

CDR3 coding DNA: TGCGCCAGCAGCCCACAGAGCTACGAGCAGTACTTC. As protein: CASSPQSYEQYF. The genes are TRBV5-1 and TRBJ2-7; D unclear. This CDR3 has 12 amino acids. Trimming pared 4 bases from V and 3 bases from J, leaving 8 bases between. The germline V gene has CDR1 SGHRS and CDR2 YFSETQ.

The chain recombines TRBV6-1 with TRBJ1-2; D is unresolved. V was cut by 5 bases and J by 8 bases, with 12 bases left in between. This CDR3 region has 12 residues. The V gene's germline CDR1 is MNHNS and CDR2 SASEGT. The CDR3 nucleotides are TGTGCCAGCAGTCCCTTTTCTGGGGGCTACACCTTC. Translated: CASSPFSGGYTF.